The text below deals with one T cell receptor (beta chain). These data originate in a study of shared clonotypes between healthy human individuals. This CDR3 is 11 amino acids long. The germline gives CDR1 SNHLY, CDR2 FYNNEI. V shed 5 bases and J shed 6 bases, with 7 bases lying between them. Data came from immunoSEQ multiplex PCR; TCRdb stores just in-frame clones and leaves some out. The sample shows 450,000 to 500,000 clones, approximately 81% of them seen only once. Sequencing was done on a sample of PBMCs. The source is a woman aged 40 to 50 in good health. Some clones in this sample may be carry-over from other donors' samples. The chain employs TRBV2 and TRBJ2-5; no clear D gene. The CDR3 reads CASSNSKTQYF. DNA of the CDR3: TGTGCCAGCAGTAATAGCAAGACCCAGTACTTC.